The clone carrying this TCR beta chain was detected only a few times. Its ends do not fully match the called genes, so a read error is possible. From RNA transcripts, TCR beta CDR3 regions were amplified. HTBI primers drove first-round RT-PCR of the TCR CDR3. TCRdb ran MiXCR on the multiplex PCR reads and lists one entry per CDR3 protein. The table records hundreds of thousands of distinct CDR3 sequences, over 12% of them present only once. This entry is derived from a study of T cells in Graves' hyperthyroidism and ophthalmopathy. Germline V gene sequence: CDR1 MNHNS, CDR2 SASEGT. The CDR3 consists of 17 residues.

The sequenced material came from blood. The TCR originated in a man aged 18-30 years with Graves' ophthalmopathy. This chain uses TRBV6-1 with TRBJ2-6; tentative D call: TRBD1 (6 bases). CDR3 amino acids: CPLGAFSWISRANVLTF. CDR3 DNA sequence: TGTCCACTGGGGGCATTTTCGTGGATCTCTAGGGCCAACGTCCTGACTTTC.